This T cell receptor (beta chain) was recorded in a study of identical twins. This clonotype was counted only a few times. MiXCR was run by TCRdb on the 5' RACE reads, yielding one entry per CDR3 protein. The table includes approximately 700,000 distinct CDR3 sequences, about 20% detected once. There are 14 residues in the CDR3. Trimming pared 3 bases from V and 8 bases from J, leaving 16 bases between. Separately, the same data were catalogued under a study of T cells expressing NK-cell markers.

This chain uses TRBV12-3 or TRBV12-4 with TRBJ1-2; D is unclear. This TCR derives from a woman aged 18 to 35 in good health. Sequencing was carried out using PBMCs. CDR3 loop: CASSFPGLSWGYTF. In DNA, the CDR3 is TGTGCCAGCAGTTTTCCGGGCCTGAGTTGGGGCTACACCTTC.